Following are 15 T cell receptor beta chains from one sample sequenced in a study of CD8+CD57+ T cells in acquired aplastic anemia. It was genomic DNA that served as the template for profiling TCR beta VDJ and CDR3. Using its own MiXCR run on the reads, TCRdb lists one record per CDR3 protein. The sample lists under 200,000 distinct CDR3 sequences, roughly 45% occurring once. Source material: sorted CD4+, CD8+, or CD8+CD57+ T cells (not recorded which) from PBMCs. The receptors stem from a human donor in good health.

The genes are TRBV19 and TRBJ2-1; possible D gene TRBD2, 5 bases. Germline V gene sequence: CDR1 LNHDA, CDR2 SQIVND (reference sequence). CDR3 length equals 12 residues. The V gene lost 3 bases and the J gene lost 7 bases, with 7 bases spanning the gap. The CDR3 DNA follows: TGTGCCAGTAGTATCGTAGCGAATGAGCAGTTCTTC. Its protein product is CASSIVANEQFF.

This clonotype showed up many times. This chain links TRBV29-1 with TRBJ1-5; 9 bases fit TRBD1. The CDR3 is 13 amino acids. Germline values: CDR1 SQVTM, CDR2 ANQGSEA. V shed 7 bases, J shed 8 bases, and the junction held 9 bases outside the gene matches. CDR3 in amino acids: CSALQGAGEPQHF. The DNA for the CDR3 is TGCAGCGCTCTACAGGGGGCGGGTGAGCCCCAGCATTTT. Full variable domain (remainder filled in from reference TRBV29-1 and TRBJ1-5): SAVISQKPSRDICQRGTSLTIQCQVDSQVTMMFWYRQQPGQSLTLIATANQGSEATYESGFVIDKFPISRPNLTFSTLTVSNMSPEDSSIYLCSALQGAGEPQHFGDGTRLSIL.

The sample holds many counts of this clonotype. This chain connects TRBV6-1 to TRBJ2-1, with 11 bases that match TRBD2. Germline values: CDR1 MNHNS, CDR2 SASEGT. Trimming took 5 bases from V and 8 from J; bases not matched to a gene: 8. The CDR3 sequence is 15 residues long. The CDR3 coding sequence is TGTGCCAGCAGTCGTGGACTAGCGGGCGGGTATGAGCAGTTCTTC. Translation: CASSRGLAGGYEQFF.

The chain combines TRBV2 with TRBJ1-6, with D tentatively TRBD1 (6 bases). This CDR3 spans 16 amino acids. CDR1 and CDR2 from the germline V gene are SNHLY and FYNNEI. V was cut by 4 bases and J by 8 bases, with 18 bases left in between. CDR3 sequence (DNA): TGTGCCAGCAGTGGGCCAGGGGAGGGAATGGATTCACCCCTCCACTTT. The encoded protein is CASSGPGEGMDSPLHF.

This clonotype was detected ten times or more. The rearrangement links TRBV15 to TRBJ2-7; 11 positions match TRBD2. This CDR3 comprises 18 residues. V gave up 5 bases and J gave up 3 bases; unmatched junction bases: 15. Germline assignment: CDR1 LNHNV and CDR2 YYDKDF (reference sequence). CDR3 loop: CATSGSGRAFTRGYEQYF. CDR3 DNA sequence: TGTGCCACCAGCGGTAGCGGGAGGGCCTTCACCAGGGGCTACGAGCAGTACTTC. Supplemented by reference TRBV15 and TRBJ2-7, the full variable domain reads DAMVIQNPRYQVTQFGKPVTLSCSQTLNHNVMYWYQQKSSQAPKLLFHYYDKDFNNEADTPDNFQSRRPNTSFCFLDIRSPGLGDTAMYLCATSGSGRAFTRGYEQYFGPGTRLTVT.

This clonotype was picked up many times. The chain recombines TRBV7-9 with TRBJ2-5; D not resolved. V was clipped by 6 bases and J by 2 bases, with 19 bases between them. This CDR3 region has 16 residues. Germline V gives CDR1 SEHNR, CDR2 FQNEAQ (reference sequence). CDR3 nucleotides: TGTGCCAGCAGATCTGGACGGCGACTGGATCAAGAGACCCAGTACTTC. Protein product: CASRSGRRLDQETQYF.

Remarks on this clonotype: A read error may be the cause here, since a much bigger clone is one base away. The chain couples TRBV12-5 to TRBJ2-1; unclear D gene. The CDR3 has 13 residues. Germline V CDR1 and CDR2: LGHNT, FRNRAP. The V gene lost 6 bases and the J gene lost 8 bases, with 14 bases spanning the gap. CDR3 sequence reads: CASGSHGVDEQFF. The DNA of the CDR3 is TGTGCTAGTGGGAGCCATGGTGTCGATGAGCAGTTCTTC.

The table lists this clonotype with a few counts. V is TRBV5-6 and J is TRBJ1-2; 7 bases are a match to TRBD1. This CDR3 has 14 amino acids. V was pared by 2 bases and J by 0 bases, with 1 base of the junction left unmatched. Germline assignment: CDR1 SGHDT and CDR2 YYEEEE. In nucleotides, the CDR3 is TGTGCCAGCAGCTTCCAGGGGGCTAACTATGGCTACACCTTC. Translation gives CASSFQGANYGYTF.

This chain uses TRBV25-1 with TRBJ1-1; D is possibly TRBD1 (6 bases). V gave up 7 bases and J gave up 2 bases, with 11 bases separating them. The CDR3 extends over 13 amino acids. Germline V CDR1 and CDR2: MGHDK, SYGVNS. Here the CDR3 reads CASKRGGNTEAFF. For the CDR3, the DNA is TGTGCCAGCAAGAGGGGGGGAAACACTGAAGCTTTCTTT.

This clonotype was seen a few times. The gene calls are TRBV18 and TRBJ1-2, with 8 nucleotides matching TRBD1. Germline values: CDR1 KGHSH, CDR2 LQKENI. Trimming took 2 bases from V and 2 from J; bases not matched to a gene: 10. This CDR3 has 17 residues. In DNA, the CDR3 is TGTGCCAGCTCACCAACCCCGGGGCAGGGGGCGAACTATGGCTACACCTTC. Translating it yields CASSPTPGQGANYGYTF.

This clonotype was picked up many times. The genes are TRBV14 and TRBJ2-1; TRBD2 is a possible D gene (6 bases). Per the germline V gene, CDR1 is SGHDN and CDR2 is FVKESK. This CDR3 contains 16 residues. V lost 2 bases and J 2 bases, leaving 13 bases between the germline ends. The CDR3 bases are TGTGCCAGCAGCCAACTCACCGGAGGGACCTACAATGAGCAGTTCTTC. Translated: CASSQLTGGTYNEQFF.

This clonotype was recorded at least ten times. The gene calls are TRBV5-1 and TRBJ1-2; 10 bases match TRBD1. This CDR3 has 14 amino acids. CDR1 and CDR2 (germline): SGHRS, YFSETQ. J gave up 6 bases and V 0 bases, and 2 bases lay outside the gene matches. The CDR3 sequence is CASSLEGTGDGYTF. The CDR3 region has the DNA TGCGCCAGCAGCTTGGAAGGGACAGGGGATGGCTACACCTTC.

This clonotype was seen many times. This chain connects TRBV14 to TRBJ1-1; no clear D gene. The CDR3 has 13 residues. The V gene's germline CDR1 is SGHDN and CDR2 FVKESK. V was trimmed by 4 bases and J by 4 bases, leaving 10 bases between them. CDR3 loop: CASSRDIFTEAFF. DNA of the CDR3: TGTGCCAGCAGCCGCGACATCTTCACTGAAGCTTTCTTT.

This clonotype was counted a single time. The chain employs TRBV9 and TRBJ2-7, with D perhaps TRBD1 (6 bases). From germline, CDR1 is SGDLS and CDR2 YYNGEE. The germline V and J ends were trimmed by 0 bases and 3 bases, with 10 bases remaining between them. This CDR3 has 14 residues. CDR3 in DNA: TGTGCCAGCAGCGTAGGGGACACACTCTACGAGCAGTACTTC. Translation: CASSVGDTLYEQYF.

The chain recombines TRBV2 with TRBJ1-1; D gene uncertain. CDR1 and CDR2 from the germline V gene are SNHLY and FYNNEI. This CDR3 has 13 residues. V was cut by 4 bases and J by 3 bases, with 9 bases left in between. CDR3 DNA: TGTGCCAGCAGTGTACGTGGTGACACTGAAGCTTTCTTT. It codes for CASSVRGDTEAFF.